The clone carrying this T cell receptor beta chain has more than one count but fewer than ten. The antigen is unknown. Germline V gene data show CDR1 as SEHNR and CDR2 as FQNEAQ (reference sequence). Trimming pared 3 bases from V and 7 bases from J, leaving 10 bases between. The CDR3 extends over 13 amino acids. Sequenced by immunoSEQ multiplex PCR; TCRdb stores in-frame clones only, minus some. In the table there are about 200,000 clones, roughly 65% of which are singletons. This record comes from a study of cytotoxic CD8 clonotypes in ibrutinib-treated CLL. Study outcomes and limitations: Clonality climbed at ibrutinib response, then dropped toward baseline at progression. Contraction or stability on treatment characterized the public clonotypes, which were uncommon.

The rearrangement links TRBV7-9 to TRBJ2-1; the D is unclear. This specimen consisted of PBMCs, obtained after 12 months of ibrutinib treatment. The TCR was taken from a human donor with chronic lymphocytic leukemia. The CDR3 region has the DNA TGTGCCAGCAGCTTCATTCAGAAAAATGAGCAGTTCTTC. Translated, it gives CASSFIQKNEQFF.